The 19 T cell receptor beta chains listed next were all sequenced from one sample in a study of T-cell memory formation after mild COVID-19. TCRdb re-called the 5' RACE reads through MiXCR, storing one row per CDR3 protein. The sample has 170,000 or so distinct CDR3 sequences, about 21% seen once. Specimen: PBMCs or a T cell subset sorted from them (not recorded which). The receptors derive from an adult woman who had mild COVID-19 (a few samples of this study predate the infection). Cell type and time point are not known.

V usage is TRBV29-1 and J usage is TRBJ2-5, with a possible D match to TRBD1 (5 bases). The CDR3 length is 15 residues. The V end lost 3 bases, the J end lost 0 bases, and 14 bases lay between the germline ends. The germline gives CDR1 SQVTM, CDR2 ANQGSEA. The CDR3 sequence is CSVDWAIRDQETQYF. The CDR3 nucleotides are TGCAGCGTTGACTGGGCAATCAGGGACCAAGAGACCCAGTACTTC. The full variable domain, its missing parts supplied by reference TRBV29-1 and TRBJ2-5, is SAVISQKPSRDICQRGTSLTIQCQVDSQVTMMFWYRQQPGQSLTLIATANQGSEATYESGFVIDKFPISRPNLTFSTLTVSNMSPEDSSIYLCSVDWAIRDQETQYFGPGTRLLVL.

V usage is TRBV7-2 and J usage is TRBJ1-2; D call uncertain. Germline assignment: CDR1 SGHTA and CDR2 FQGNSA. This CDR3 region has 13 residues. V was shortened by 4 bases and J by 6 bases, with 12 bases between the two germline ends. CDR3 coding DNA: TGTGCCAGCAGCTCCAGTAATAGGGATGGCTACACCTTC. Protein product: CASSSSNRDGYTF.

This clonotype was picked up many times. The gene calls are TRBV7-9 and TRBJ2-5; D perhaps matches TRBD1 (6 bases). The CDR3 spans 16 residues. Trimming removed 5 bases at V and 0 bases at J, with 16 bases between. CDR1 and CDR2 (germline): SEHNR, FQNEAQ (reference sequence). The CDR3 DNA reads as TGTGCCAGCAGCCCCGGACAGCACTCGAACCAAGAGACCCAGTACTTC. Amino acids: CASSPGQHSNQETQYF. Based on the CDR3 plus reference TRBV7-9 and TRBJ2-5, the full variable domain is DTGVSQNPRHKITKRGQNVTFRCDPISEHNRLYWYRQTLGQGPEFLTYFQNEAQLEKSRLLSDRFSAERPKGSFSTLEIQRTEQGDSAMYLCASSPGQHSNQETQYFGPGTRLLVL.

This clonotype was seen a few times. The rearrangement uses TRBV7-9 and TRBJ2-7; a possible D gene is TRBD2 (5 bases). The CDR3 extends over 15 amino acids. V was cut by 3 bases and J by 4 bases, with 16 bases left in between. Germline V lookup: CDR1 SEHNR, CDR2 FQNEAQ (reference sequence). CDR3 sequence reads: CASSLEESVAYEQYF. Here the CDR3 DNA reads TGTGCCAGCAGCTTGGAGGAGTCGGTAGCGTACGAGCAGTACTTC.

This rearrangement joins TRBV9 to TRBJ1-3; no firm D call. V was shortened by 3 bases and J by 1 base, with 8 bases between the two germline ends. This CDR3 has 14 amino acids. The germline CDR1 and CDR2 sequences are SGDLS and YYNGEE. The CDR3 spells CASSAPGSGNTIYF. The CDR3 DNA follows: TGTGCCAGCAGCGCCCCCGGGTCTGGAAACACCATATATTTT.

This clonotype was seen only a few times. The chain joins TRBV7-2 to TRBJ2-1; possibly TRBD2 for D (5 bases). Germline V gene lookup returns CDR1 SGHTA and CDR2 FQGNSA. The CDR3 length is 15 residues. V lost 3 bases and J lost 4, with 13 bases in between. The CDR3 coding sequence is TGTGCCAGCAGCTTGAGGGAGATGGAGTACAATGAGCAGTTCTTC. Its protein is CASSLREMEYNEQFF.

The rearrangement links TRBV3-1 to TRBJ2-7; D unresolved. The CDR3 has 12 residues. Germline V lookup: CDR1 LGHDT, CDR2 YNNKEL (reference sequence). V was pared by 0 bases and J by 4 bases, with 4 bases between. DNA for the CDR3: TGTGCCAGCAGCCAAGATAGGTACGAGCAGTACTTC. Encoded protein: CASSQDRYEQYF.

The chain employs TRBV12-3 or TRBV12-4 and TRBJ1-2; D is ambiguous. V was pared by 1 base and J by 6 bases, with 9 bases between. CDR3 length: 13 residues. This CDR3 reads CASSLGQFDGYTF. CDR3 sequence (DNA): TGTGCCAGCAGTTTAGGCCAGTTTGATGGCTACACCTTC.

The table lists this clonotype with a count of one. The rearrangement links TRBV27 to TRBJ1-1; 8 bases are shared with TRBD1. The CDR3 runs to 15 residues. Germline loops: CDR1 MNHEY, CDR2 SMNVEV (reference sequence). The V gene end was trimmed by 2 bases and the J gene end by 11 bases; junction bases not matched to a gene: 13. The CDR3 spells CASSLDSGGKSLAFF. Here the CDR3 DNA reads TGTGCCAGCAGTTTAGATTCAGGGGGCAAAAGTCTGGCTTTCTTT.

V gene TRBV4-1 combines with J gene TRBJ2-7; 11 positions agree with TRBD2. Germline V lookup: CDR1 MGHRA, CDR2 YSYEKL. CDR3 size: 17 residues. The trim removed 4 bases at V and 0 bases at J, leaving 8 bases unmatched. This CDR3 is CASSPGLAALSSYEQYF. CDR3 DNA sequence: TGCGCCAGCAGCCCGGGACTAGCGGCTTTAAGCTCCTACGAGCAGTACTTC.

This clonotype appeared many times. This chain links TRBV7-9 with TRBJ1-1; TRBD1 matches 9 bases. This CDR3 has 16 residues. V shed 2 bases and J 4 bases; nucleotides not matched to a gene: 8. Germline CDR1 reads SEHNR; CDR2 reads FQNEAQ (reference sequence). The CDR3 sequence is CASSLPGTGYGTEAFF. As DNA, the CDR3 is TGTGCCAGCAGCTTACCCGGGACAGGGTACGGCACTGAAGCTTTCTTT.

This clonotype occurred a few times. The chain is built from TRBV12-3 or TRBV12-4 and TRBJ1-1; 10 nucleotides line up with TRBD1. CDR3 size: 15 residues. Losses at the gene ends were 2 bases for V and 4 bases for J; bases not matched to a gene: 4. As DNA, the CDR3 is TGTGCCAGCAGTTTAAGTGGGACAGGGGCCACTGAAGCTTTCTTT. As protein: CASSLSGTGATEAFF.

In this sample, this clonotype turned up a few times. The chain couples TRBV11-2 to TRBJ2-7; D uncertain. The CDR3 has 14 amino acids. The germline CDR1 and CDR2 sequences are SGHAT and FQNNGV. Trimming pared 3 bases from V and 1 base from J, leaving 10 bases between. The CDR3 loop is CASSLGSGSYEQYF. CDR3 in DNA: TGTGCCAGCAGCTTGGGGTCGGGTTCCTACGAGCAGTACTTC.

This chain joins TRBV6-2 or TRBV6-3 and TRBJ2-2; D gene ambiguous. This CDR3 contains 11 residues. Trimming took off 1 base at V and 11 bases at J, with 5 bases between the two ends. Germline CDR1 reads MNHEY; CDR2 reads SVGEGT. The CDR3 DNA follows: TGTGCCAGCAGTTACTGCGTAGAGCTGTTTTTT. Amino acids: CASSYCVELFF.

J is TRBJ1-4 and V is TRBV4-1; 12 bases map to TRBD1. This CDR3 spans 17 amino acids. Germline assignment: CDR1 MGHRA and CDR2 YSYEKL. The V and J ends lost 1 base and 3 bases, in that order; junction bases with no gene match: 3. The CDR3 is CASSQGDRGPSNEKLFF. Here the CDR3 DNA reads TGCGCCAGCAGCCAAGGGGACAGGGGGCCTTCTAATGAAAAACTGTTTTTT.

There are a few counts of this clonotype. In DNA, the CDR3 is TGTGCCAGCAGTGACTCGTGGGGTAGCACAGATACGCAGTATTTT. Translated, it gives CASSDSWGSTDTQYF. V and J are TRBV6-4 and TRBJ2-3; the D is unclear. The CDR3 length is 15 residues. The V and J ends lost 0 bases and 0 bases respectively, with 7 bases between them. Germline V lookup: CDR1 MRHNA, CDR2 SNTAGT.

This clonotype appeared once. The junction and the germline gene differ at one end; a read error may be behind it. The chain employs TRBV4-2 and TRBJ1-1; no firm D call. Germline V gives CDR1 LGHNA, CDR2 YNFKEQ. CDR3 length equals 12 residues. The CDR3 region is CAISQGRSGAFF. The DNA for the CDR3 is TGTGCCATCAGCCAAGGAAGATCCGGGGCTTTCTTT.

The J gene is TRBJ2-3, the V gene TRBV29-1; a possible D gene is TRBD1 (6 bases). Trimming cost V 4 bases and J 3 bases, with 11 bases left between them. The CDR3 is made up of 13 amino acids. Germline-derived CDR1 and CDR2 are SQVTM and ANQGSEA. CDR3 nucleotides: TGCAGCGTTGCACCGACAGGAACAGATACGCAGTATTTT. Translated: CSVAPTGTDTQYF.

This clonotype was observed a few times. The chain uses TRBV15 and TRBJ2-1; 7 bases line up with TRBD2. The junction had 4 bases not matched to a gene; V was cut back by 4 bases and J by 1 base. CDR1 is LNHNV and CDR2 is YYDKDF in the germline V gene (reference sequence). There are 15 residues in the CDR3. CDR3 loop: CATSIGRESYNEQFF. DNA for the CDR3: TGTGCCACCAGCATAGGGAGGGAGTCCTACAATGAGCAGTTCTTC.